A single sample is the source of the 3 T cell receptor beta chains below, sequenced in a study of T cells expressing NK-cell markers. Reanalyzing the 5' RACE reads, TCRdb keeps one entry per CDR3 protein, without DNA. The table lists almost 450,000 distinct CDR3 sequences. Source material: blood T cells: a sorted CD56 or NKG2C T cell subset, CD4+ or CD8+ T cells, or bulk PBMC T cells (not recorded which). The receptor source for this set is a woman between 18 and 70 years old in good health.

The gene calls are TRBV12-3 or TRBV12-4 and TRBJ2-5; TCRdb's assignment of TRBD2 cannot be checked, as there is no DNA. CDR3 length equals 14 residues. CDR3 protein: CASSPPGLVAREYF.

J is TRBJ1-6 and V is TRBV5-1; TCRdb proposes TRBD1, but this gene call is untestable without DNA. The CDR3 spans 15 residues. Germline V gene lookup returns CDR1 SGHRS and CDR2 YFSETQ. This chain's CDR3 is CASSLARDSNSPLHF.

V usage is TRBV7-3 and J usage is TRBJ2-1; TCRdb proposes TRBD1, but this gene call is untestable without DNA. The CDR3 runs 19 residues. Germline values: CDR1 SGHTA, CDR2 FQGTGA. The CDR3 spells CASSFIPLLAGGSYNEQFF.